Here is one T cell receptor (beta chain) with its context. Antigen: not known. The sample comes from a study of T-cell reconstitution after alpha-beta-depleted transplantation in children. The study's findings and limits: Several hundred rapidly expanded clones from non-depleted graft cells reportedly supplied alpha-beta T cells about two months post-transplant. T-cell counts and diversity were attributed mostly to newly produced T cells one year after transplant.

Unique molecular identifiers featured in how the TCRbeta library was prepared. Using its own MiXCR run on the PCR reads, TCRdb lists one record per CDR3 protein. Of 350,000 to 500,000 distinct CDR3 sequences detected, around two fifths appear once; the ten largest clones hold under 30%. Trimming removed 0 bases from V and 4 bases from J, with 10 bases in between. The CDR3 is made up of 14 amino acids. Per germline, CDR1 SGHKS and CDR2 YYEKEE (reference sequence). The input for sequencing was PBMCs, taken before TCRalphabeta/CD19-depleted stem cell transplant. The chain recombines TRBV5-5 with TRBJ1-2; D ambiguous. The source is a girl aged 2 to 10 with aplastic anemia, due to receive a stem cell transplant. This CDR3 is CASSLAATFYGYTF. In DNA form, the CDR3 reads TGTGCCAGCAGCTTGGCCGCGACCTTCTATGGCTACACCTTC.